Listed here are 21 T cell receptor beta chains from one sample, sequenced in a study of human T cells and chemical hapten exposure. Using its own MiXCR run on the RACE reads, TCRdb lists one record per CDR3 protein. The sample records 300,000 to 450,000 distinct CDR3 sequences, 4.5% to 7% being singletons. Specified time point: pre-sensitization, week 0. Regarding treatment: therapeutic diphenylcyclopropenone sensitization with weekly scalp DPC. This material consisted of whole blood, taken in connection with sensitization to the hapten diphenylcyclopropenone (DPC). All receptors come from a woman aged 18-30 years with alopecia areata. Some clones in this sample may be carry-over from other donors' samples.

CDR3 loop: CATSDTGTGNTEAFF. The DNA for the CDR3 is TGTGCCACCAGTGATACGGGGACAGGGAATACTGAAGCTTTCTTT. V usage is TRBV24-1 and J usage is TRBJ1-1, with 9 bases lining up with TRBD1. This CDR3 has 15 amino acids. V gave up 3 bases and J gave up 5 bases; unmatched junction bases: 6. Germline V CDR1 and CDR2: KGHDR, SFDVKD.

This clonotype was seen at least ten times. The V gene is TRBV20-1, the J gene TRBJ2-3; either TRBD1 or TRBD2 may supply D (6 bases each). The germline CDR1 and CDR2 sequences are DFQATT and SNEGSKA (reference sequence). Trimming left V 5 bases short and J 1 base short, with 13 bases between. The CDR3 runs 14 residues. The CDR3 here is CSARHGGGTDTQYF. The CDR3 nucleotides are TGCAGTGCTCGTCACGGGGGCGGCACAGATACGCAGTATTTT.

This clonotype was found once. The V gene is TRBV28, the J gene TRBJ1-5; D gene uncertain. Germline V gene data show CDR1 as MDHEN and CDR2 as SYDVKM. This CDR3 has 12 amino acids. Deletions cut 3 bases from V and 6 bases from J, with 6 bases between. The CDR3: CASSFSIQPQHF. In nucleotides, the CDR3 is TGTGCCAGCAGTTTCTCTATTCAGCCCCAGCATTTT.

V is TRBV12-3 or TRBV12-4 and J is TRBJ2-6, with D possibly being TRBD2 (5 bases). The CDR3 extends over 16 amino acids. The V end was cut by 2 bases, the J end by 0 bases, with 8 bases between. Here the CDR3 DNA reads TGTGCCAGCAGTTTATGGGAGTTCTCTGGGGCCAACGTCCTGACTTTC. Translated, it gives CASSLWEFSGANVLTF.

The sample holds many counts of this clonotype. The rearrangement links TRBV5-1 to TRBJ2-7; maybe TRBD2 (7 bases). The ends were cut back, 4 bases at V and 2 bases at J, with 13 bases in the middle. The CDR3 consists of 14 residues. CDR1 is SGHRS and CDR2 is YFSETQ in the germline V gene. The CDR3, as DNA: TGCGCCAGCAGCGTCGCCGGGGGGCCCTACGAGCAGTACTTC. Translated: CASSVAGGPYEQYF.

This clonotype has just a few counts. The chain's CDR3 is CASRARGTEAFF. As DNA, the CDR3 is TGTGCCAGCAGGGCCAGGGGCACTGAAGCTTTCTTT. The chain carries TRBV25-1 and TRBJ1-1; D is possibly TRBD1 (6 bases). The V end lost 6 bases, the J end lost 4 bases, and 9 bases lay between the germline ends. There are 12 residues in the CDR3. The germline gives CDR1 MGHDK, CDR2 SYGVNS.

CDR3 region: CATSRDASGANVLTF. The CDR3 DNA reads as TGTGCCACCAGCAGAGATGCATCTGGGGCCAACGTCCTGACTTTC. The chain links TRBV15 to TRBJ2-6, with unresolved D. The CDR3 has 15 amino acids. V was shortened by 0 bases and J by 1 base, with 4 bases between the two germline ends. Germline V gene data show CDR1 as LNHNV and CDR2 as YYDKDF (reference sequence).

The chain carries TRBV9 and TRBJ1-2; D uncertain. The germline V gene has CDR1 SGDLS and CDR2 YYNGEE. V lost 4 bases and J 0 bases, leaving 19 bases between the germline ends. There are 17 residues in the CDR3. The chain's CDR3 is CASSPLLSIGANYGYTF. The CDR3 nucleotides read TGTGCCAGCAGCCCACTTCTCTCAATCGGGGCTAACTATGGCTACACCTTC.

V usage is TRBV6-6 and J usage is TRBJ1-2; no definite D call. The CDR3 length is 13 residues. Germline V CDR1 and CDR2: MNHNY, SVGAGI (reference sequence). V shed 7 bases and J shed 0 bases, with 9 bases lying between them. CDR3 DNA sequence: TGTGCCAGCAAGCAACCCTCTAACTATGGCTACACCTTC. Protein: CASKQPSNYGYTF.

This clonotype was detected many times. The chain uses TRBV18 and TRBJ1-1, with D maybe TRBD1 (6 bases). This CDR3 region has 13 residues. Germline lookup yields CDR1 KGHSH and CDR2 LQKENI. Trimming removed 5 bases at V and 2 bases at J, with 9 bases between. This CDR3 is CASSEGVNTEAFF. In DNA, the CDR3 is TGTGCCAGCTCAGAGGGGGTTAACACTGAAGCTTTCTTT.

This clonotype was observed many times. The rearrangement uses TRBV4-3 and TRBJ2-1, with D perhaps given as TRBD1 or TRBD2 (5 bases each). V was clipped by 0 bases and J by 8 bases, with 14 bases between them. The germline gives CDR1 LGHNA, CDR2 YSLEER. CDR3 length: 15 amino acids. CDR3 in amino acids: CASSQDRDPLDEQFF. The CDR3 DNA follows: TGCGCCAGCAGCCAAGACAGGGACCCTTTGGATGAGCAGTTCTTC.

Many counts were recorded for this clonotype. The chain joins TRBV9 to TRBJ1-2; D remains unclear. CDR3 size: 13 residues. The germline V gene encodes CDR1 SGDLS and CDR2 YYNGEE. Trimming cost V 6 bases and J 5 bases, with 14 bases left between them. CDR3 sequence reads: CASTGRTNYGYTF. The CDR3 nucleotides are TGTGCCAGCACCGGACGGACGAATTATGGCTACACCTTC.

The V gene is TRBV6-6, the J gene TRBJ1-6, with 7 bases fitting TRBD1. After removal of 4 bases from V and 4 bases from J, the junction contained 4 bases not matched to a gene. Germline CDR1 reads MNHNY; CDR2 reads SVGAGI (reference sequence). This CDR3 region has 15 residues. CDR3 nucleotide sequence: TGTGCCAGCAGTTCCGGGACAGATTATAATTCACCCCTCCACTTT. The encoded protein is CASSSGTDYNSPLHF.

There are many counts of this clonotype. The chain has TRBV5-6 and TRBJ1-6; the D gene is possibly TRBD1 (6 bases). Deletions cut 4 bases from V and 3 bases from J, with 8 bases between. The germline V gene has CDR1 SGHDT and CDR2 YYEEEE. The CDR3 length is 14 residues. DNA of the CDR3: TGTGCCAGCAGCCCGACAGGCTATAATTCACCCCTCCACTTT. The encoded protein is CASSPTGYNSPLHF.

The chain recombines TRBV5-1 with TRBJ2-3, with unresolved D. Trimming pared 0 bases from V and 0 bases from J, leaving 11 bases between. The CDR3 consists of 16 residues. Germline V lookup: CDR1 SGHRS, CDR2 YFSETQ. The CDR3: CASSLAAASSTDTQYF. The CDR3 DNA sequence: TGCGCCAGCAGCTTGGCCGCAGCGAGTAGCACAGATACGCAGTATTTT.

J is TRBJ2-3 and V is TRBV7-2, with no clear D. This CDR3 contains 14 residues. Per germline, CDR1 SGHTA and CDR2 FQGNSA. Trimming cost V 7 bases and J 0 bases, with 11 bases left between them. CDR3 loop: CASTSVGSTDTQYF. In DNA, the CDR3 is TGTGCCAGCACTTCCGTTGGGAGCACAGATACGCAGTATTTT.

This clonotype occurred many times. This rearrangement joins TRBV6-6 to TRBJ1-1; D is ambiguous. Trimming took off 2 bases at V and 4 bases at J, with 8 bases between the two ends. CDR3 length: 13 residues. CDR1 and CDR2 (germline): MNHNY, SVGAGI (reference sequence). The CDR3 DNA reads as TGTGCCAGCAGTTACCAGGACGGCACTGAAGCTTTCTTT. Protein sequence: CASSYQDGTEAFF.

This clonotype occurred many times. V gene TRBV6-2 or TRBV6-3 combines with J gene TRBJ2-2, with 8 positions matching TRBD2. The ends lost 7 bases at V and 6 bases at J; junction bases unmatched: 10. Germline V CDR1 and CDR2: MNHEY, SVGEGT. CDR3 length: 15 residues. CDR3 DNA: TGTGCCAGCAAGGTATCGGGACTAGATGCCGGGGAGCTGTTTTTT. It is translated as CASKVSGLDAGELFF.

The J gene is TRBJ1-2, the V gene TRBV11-2, with 11 positions matching TRBD1. CDR3 length equals 16 residues. Trimming removed 9 bases from V and 6 bases from J; junction bases left unmatched: 15. Germline V gene sequence: CDR1 SGHAT, CDR2 FQNNGV. In nucleotides, the CDR3 is TGTGCCAGTTCGCCGTTCCAAGGACAGGGGGCCGATGGCTACACCTTC. Encoded protein: CASSPFQGQGADGYTF.

This clonotype was detected many times. The chain employs TRBV4-2 and TRBJ2-2; weak D call: TRBD2 (5 bases). CDR1 LGHNA and CDR2 YNFKEQ come from the germline V gene. The V and J ends lost 0 bases and 6 bases respectively, with 14 bases between them. CDR3 length: 16 residues. In DNA, the CDR3 is TGTGCCAGCAGCCAAGACGAGGCTACCGGGGCCGGGGAGCTGTTTTTT. It encodes CASSQDEATGAGELFF.

This clonotype was seen only a few times. The V gene is TRBV6-5, the J gene TRBJ1-6; D uncertain. From germline, CDR1 is MNHEY and CDR2 SVGAGI. The V end was cut by 7 bases, the J end by 9 bases, with 19 bases between. This CDR3 has 15 amino acids. CDR3: CASKKGGSKGSPLHF. For the CDR3, the DNA is TGTGCCAGCAAAAAGGGAGGGAGTAAAGGTTCACCCCTCCACTTT.